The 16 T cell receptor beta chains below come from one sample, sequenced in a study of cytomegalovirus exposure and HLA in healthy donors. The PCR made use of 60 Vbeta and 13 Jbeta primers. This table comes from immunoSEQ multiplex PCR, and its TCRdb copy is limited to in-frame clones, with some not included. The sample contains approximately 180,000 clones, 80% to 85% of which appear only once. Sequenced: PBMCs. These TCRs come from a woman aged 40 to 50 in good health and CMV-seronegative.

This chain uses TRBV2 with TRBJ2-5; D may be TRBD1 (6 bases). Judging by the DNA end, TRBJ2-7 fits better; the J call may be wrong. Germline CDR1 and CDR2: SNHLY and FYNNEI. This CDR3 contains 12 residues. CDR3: CASSVQGYEQYF. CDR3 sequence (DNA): TGTGCCAGCAGTGTACAGGGATACGAGCAGTACTTC.

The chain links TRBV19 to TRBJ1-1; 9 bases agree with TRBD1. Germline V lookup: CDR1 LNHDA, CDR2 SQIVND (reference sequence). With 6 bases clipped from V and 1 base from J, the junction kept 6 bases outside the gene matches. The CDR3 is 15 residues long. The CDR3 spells CASRYRGQGNTEAFF. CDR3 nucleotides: TGTGCCAGTAGATACAGGGGACAGGGGAACACTGAAGCTTTCTTT. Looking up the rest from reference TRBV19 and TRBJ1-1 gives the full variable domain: DGGITQSPKYLFRKEGQNVTLSCEQNLNHDAMYWYRQDPGQGLRLIYYSQIVNDFQKGDIAEGYSVSREKKESFPLTVTSAQKNPTAFYLCASRYRGQGNTEAFFGQGTRLTVV.

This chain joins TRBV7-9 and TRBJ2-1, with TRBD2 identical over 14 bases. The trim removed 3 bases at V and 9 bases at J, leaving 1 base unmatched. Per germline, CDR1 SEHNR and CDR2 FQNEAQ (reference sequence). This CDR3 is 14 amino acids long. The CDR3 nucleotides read TGTGCCAGCAGCTTCGGGACTAGCGGGAGTGAGCAGTTCTTC. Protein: CASSFGTSGSEQFF.

The CDR3 loop reads CASKWSLHGSTEAFF. The CDR3 nucleotides read TGTGCCAGTAAATGGAGCTTACACGGGAGCACTGAAGCTTTCTTT. The gene calls are TRBV19 and TRBJ1-1; D is unresolved. CDR3 size: 15 residues. Trimming removed 7 bases from V and 4 bases from J, with 19 bases in between. CDR1 is LNHDA, CDR2 SQIVND, per germline (reference sequence).

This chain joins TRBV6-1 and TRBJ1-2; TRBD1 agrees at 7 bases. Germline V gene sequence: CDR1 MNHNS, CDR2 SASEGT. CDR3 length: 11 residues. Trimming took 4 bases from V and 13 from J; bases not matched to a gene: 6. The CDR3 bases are TGTGCCAGCAGTGGTGGGACAGAAGGCACCTTC. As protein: CASSGGTEGTF.

Here the CDR3 reads CASSIDGYSYEQYF. As DNA, the CDR3 is TGTGCCAGTAGTATAGACGGGTACTCCTACGAGCAGTACTTC. The chain is built from TRBV19 and TRBJ2-7, with no clear D. Trimming removed 0 bases at V and 0 bases at J, with 6 bases between. This CDR3 has 14 residues. Germline V gene sequence: CDR1 LNHDA, CDR2 SQIVND (reference sequence).

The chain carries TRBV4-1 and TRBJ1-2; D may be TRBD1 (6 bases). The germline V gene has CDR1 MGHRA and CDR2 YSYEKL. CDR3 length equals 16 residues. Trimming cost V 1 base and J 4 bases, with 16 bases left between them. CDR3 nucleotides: TGCGCCAGCAGCCAAGGGACAGCCCAAACCTTCTATGGCTACACCTTC. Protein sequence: CASSQGTAQTFYGYTF.

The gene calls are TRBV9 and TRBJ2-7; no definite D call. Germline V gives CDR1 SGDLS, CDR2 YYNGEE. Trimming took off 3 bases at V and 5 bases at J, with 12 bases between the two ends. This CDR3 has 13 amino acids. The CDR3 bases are TGTGCCAGCAGCGCTCCCTCGCGCCACGAGCAGTACTTC. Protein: CASSAPSRHEQYF.

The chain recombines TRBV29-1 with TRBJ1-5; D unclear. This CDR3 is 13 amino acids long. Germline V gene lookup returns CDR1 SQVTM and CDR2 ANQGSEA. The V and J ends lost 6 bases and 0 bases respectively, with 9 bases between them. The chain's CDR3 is CSVVNSSNQPQHF. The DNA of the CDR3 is TGCAGCGTCGTTAACAGTAGCAATCAGCCCCAGCATTTT.

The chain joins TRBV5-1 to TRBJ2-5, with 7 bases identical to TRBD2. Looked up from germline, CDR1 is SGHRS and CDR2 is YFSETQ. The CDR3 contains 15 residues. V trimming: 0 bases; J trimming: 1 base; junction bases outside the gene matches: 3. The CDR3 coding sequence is TGCGCCAGCAGCTTGGGAGGCGGGGGCCAAGAGACCCAGTACTTC. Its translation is CASSLGGGGQETQYF.

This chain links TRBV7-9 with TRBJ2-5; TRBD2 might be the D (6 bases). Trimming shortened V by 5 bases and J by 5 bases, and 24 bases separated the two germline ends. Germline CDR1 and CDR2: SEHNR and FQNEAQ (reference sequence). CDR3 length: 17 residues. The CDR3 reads CASSAAGTPLRGETQYF. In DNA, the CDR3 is TGTGCCAGCAGCGCCGCCGGGACTCCTCTTAGGGGTGAGACCCAGTACTTC.

CDR3 coding DNA: TGTGCCACCAGCAGAGGGCTAGCACTCTACAATGAGCAGTTCTTC. This gives the protein CATSRGLALYNEQFF. The chain is built from TRBV15 and TRBJ2-1; D is perhaps TRBD2 (5 bases). Germline loops: CDR1 LNHNV, CDR2 YYDKDF (reference sequence). The ends were cut back, 1 base at V and 3 bases at J, with 10 bases in the middle. The CDR3 totals 15 residues.

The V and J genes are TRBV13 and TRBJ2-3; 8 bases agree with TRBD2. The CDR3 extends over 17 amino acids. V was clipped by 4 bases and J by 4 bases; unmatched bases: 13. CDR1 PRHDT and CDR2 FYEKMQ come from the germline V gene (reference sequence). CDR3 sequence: CASSSAPGSGNADTQYF. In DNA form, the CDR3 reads TGTGCCAGCAGCTCTGCCCCAGGTAGCGGGAATGCAGATACGCAGTATTTT.

The CDR3 loop is CASKAGINSGELFF. The CDR3 nucleotides read TGTGCCAGCAAGGCGGGAATTAACTCCGGGGAGCTGTTTTTT. This chain links TRBV2 with TRBJ2-2, with D perhaps matching TRBD2 (6 bases). From germline, CDR1 is SNHLY and CDR2 FYNNEI. Trimming stripped 7 bases from V and 6 bases from J, with 15 bases between. The CDR3 runs to 14 residues.

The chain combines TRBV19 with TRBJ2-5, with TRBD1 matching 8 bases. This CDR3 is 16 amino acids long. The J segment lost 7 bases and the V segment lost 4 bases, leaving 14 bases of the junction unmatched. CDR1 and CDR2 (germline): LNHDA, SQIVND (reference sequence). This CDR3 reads CASSTRTGQSLGTQYF. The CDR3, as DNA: TGTGCCAGTAGTACCCGGACAGGGCAAAGCCTGGGGACCCAGTACTTC.

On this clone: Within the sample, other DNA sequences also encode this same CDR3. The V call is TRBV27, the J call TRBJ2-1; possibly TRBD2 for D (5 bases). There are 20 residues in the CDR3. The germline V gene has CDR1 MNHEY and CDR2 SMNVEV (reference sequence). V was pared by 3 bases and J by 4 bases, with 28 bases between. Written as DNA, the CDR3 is TGTGCCAGCAGTTTTATGCCCCCCAACGCACGGAGGAGCTCTTACAATGAGCAGTTCTTC. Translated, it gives CASSFMPPNARRSSYNEQFF.